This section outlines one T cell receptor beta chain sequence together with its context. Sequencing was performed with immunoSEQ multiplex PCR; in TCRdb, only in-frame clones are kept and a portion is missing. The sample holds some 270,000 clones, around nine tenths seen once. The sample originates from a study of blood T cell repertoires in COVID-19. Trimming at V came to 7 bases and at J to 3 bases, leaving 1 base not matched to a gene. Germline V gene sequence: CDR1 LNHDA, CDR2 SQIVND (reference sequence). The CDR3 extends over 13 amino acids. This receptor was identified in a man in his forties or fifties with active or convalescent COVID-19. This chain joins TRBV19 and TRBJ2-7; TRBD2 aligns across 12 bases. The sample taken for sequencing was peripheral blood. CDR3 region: CASKTSGSYEQYF. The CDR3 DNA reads TGTGCCAGTAAGACTAGCGGGAGCTACGAGCAGTACTTC.